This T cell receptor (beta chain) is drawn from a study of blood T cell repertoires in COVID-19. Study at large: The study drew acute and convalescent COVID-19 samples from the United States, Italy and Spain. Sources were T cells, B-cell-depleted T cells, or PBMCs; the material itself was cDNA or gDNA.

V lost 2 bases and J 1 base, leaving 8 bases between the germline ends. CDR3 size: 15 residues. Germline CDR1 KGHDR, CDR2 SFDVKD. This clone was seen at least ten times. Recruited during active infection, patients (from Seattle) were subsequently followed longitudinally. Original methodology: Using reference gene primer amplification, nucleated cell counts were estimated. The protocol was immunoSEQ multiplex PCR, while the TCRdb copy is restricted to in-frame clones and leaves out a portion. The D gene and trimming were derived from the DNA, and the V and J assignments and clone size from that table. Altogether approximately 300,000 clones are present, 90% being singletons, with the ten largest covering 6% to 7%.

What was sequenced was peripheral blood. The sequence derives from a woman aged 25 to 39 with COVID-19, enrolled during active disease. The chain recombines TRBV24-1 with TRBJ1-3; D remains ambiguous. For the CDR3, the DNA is TGTGCCACCAGTGATTCAGGAGGATCTGGAAACACCATATATTTT. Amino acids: CATSDSGGSGNTIYF.